The entry below gives a single T cell receptor (beta chain) sequence along with its context. Original handling: Nucleated cell counts were estimated from reference gene primer amplification. The protocol was immunoSEQ multiplex PCR, while the TCRdb copy is restricted to in-frame clones and leaves out a portion. Clonal size and the V and J genes are those of that table, whereas D and trimming came from the DNA. The data show over 130,000 clones, around 80% seen once. CDR3 length equals 13 residues. Trimming cost V 5 bases and J 6 bases; bases outside gene matches: 5. The sample is drawn from a study of blood T cell repertoires in COVID-19. On the study more broadly: Researchers got acute and convalescent COVID-19 samples from the United States, Italy and Spain. Nucleic acid was either cDNA or gDNA, and it came from T cells, B-cell-depleted T cells, or PBMCs.

The chain uses TRBV12-3 or TRBV12-4 and TRBJ1-1, with 8 bases identical to TRBD1. The sequenced sample was peripheral blood. The TCR was taken from a woman aged 80 or over with active or convalescent COVID-19. The CDR3 protein is CASSRQGMAEAFF. The CDR3 DNA reads TGTGCCAGCAGTCGACAGGGGATGGCTGAAGCTTTCTTT.